This record concerns one TCR beta chain sequence. Each sample came from a Caucasian adult donor living in Nashville, Tennessee. Looked up from germline, CDR1 is KGHSH and CDR2 is LQKENI. The CDR3 has 15 amino acids. The V gene lost 1 base and the J gene lost 5 bases, with 12 bases spanning the gap. This record belongs to a study of shared clonotypes between healthy human individuals. About the study: The donors, two women and a few men, were aged 18 to 49.

TCRdb's copy holds only in-frame clones and misses some; the assay was immunoSEQ multiplex PCR. The top ten hold around 13% of the sample, which has under 600,000 clones, roughly 85% seen once. V and J are TRBV18 and TRBJ2-1, with D hard to call. The receptor comes from a middle-aged woman in good health. Some clones in this sample may be carry-over from other donors' samples. Specimen: PBMCs. The CDR3 sequence: CASSPLGTVDNEQFF. The CDR3 bases are TGTGCCAGCTCACCACTGGGAACAGTCGACAATGAGCAGTTCTTC.